The sequence of this T cell receptor beta chain was determined in a study of response to subunit inactivated influenza vaccine. Study conclusions and caveats: The authors suggested that few new T cells are recruited per seasonal influenza vaccination.

Points on this clonotype: Its target is unknown.

This CDR3 is 13 amino acids long. V dropped 6 bases and J dropped 7; count of bases not matched to a gene: 4. Germline CDR1 is DFQATT and CDR2 is SNEGSKA (reference sequence). TCRdb independently ran MiXCR on the RT-PCR reads; one entry per CDR3 protein. The data show approximately 500,000 distinct CDR3 sequences, with about an eighth seen just once and over 10% held by the top ten. The source of this sequence is a man aged 50 or older who received an inactivated influenza vaccine. Source: PBMCs from blood, taken 45 days after vaccination. This sequence joins TRBV20-1 and TRBJ1-6; 9 bases agree with TRBD1. The CDR3 bases are TGCAGTGCAAGGACAGGGGCCAATTCACCCCTCCACTTT. This translates into CSARTGANSPLHF.